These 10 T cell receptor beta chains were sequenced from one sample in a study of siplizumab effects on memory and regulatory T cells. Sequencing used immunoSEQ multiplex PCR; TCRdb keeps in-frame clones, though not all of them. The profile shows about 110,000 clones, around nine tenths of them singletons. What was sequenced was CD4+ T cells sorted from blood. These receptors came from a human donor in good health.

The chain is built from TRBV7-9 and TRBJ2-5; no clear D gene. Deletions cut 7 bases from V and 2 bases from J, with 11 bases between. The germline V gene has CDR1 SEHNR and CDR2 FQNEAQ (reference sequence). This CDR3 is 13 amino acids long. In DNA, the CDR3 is TGTGCCAGCAACGCCCCCGCACAAGAGACCCAGTACTTC. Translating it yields CASNAPAQETQYF.

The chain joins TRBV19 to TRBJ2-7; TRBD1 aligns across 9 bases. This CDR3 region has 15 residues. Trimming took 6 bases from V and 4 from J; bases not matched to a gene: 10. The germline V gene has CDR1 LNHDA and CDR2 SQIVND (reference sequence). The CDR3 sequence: CASSSTGGSSYEQYF. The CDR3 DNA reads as TGTGCCAGTAGCTCAACAGGGGGCAGTAGTTACGAGCAGTACTTC.

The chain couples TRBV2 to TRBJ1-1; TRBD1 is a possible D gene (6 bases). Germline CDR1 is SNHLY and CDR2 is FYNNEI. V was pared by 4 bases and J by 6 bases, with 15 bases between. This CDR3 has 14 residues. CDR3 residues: CASSVQGPSAEAFF. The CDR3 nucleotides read TGTGCCAGCAGTGTGCAGGGGCCAAGTGCTGAAGCTTTCTTT.

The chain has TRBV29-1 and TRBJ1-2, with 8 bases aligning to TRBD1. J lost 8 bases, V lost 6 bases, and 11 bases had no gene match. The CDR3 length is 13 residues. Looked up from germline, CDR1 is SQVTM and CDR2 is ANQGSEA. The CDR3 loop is CSVRRTGTEGYTF. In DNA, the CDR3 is TGCAGCGTCCGTAGGACAGGGACGGAGGGCTACACCTTC.

The DNA for the CDR3 is TGTGCTAGTGGTTTGGTACTAGAGTGGGGTCGGGTTTACAATGAGCAGTTCTTC. This encodes CASGLVLEWGRVYNEQFF. The rearrangement links TRBV12-5 to TRBJ2-1; tentatively, D is TRBD2 (5 bases). CDR3 length equals 18 residues. V lost 0 bases and J lost 4, with 19 bases in between. Germline lookup yields CDR1 LGHNT and CDR2 FRNRAP. Full variable domain (missing parts from reference TRBV12-5 and TRBJ2-1): DARVTQTPRHKVTEMGQEVTMRCQPILGHNTVFWYRQTMMQGLELLAYFRNRAPLDDSGMPKDRFSAEMPDATLATLKIQPSEPRDSAVYFCASGLVLEWGRVYNEQFFGPGTRLTVL.

The chain's CDR3 is CAARRAGEKLFF. The DNA for the CDR3 is TGTGCCGCTAGACGGGCGGGGGAAAAACTGTTTTTT. This sequence joins TRBV2 and TRBJ1-4; D is ambiguous. Trimming stripped 11 bases from V and 8 bases from J, with 15 bases between. The length of the CDR3 is 12 residues. The germline V gene encodes CDR1 SNHLY and CDR2 FYNNEI.

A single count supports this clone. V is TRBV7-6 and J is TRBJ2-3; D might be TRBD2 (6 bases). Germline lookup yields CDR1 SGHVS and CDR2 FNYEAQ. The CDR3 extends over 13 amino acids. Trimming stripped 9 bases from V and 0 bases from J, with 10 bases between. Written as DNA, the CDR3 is TGTGCCAGTAGCGGAACTAGCACAGATACGCAGTATTTT. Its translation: CASSGTSTDTQYF.

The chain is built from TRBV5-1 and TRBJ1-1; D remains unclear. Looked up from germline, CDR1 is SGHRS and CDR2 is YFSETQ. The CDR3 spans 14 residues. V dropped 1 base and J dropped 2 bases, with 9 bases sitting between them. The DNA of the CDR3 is TGCGCCAGCAGCTTGTACACCCCAAACACTGAAGCTTTCTTT. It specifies CASSLYTPNTEAFF.

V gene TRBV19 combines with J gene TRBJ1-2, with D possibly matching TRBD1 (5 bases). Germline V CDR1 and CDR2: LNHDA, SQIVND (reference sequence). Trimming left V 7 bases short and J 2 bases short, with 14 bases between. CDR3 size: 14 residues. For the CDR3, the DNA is TGTGCCAGTAACTCCCAGGGTGCAAACTATGGCTACACCTTC. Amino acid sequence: CASNSQGANYGYTF.

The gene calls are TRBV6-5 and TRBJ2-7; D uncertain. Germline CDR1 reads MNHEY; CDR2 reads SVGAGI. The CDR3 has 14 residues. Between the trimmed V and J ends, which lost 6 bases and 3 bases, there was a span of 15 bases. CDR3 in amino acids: CASSKFAPGYEQYF. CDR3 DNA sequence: TGTGCCAGCAGCAAATTTGCCCCAGGCTACGAGCAGTACTTC.